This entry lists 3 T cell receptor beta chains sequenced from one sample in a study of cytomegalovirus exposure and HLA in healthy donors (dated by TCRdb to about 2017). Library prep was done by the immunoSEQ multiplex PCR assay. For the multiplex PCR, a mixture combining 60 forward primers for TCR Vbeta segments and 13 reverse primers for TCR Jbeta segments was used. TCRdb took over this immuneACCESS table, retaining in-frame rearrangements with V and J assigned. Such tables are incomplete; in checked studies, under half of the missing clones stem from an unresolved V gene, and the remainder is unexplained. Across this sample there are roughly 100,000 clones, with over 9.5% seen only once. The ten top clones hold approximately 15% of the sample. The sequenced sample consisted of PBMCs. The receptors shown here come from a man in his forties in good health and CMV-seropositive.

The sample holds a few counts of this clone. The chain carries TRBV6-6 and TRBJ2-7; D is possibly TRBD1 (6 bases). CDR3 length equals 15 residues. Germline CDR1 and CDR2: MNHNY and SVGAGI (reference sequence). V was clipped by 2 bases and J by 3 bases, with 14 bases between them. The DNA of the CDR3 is TGTGCCAGCAGTTACCGGGCAGGGGAATTCTACGAGCAGTACTTC. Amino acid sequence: CASSYRAGEFYEQYF.

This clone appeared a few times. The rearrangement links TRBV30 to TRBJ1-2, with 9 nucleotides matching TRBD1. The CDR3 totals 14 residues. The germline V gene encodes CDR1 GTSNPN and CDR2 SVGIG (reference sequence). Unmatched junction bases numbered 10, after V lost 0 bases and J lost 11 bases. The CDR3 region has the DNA TGTGCCTGGAGTGTCGGTGGGGACAGGGTCCTGTACACCTTC. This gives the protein CAWSVGGDRVLYTF.

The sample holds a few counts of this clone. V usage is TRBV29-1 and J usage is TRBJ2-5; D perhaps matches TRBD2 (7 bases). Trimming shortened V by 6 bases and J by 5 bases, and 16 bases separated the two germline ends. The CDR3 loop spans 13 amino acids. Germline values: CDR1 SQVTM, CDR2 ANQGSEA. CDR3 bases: TGCAGCGTGAGAGGGGGAGGGCTGGAGACCCAGTACTTC. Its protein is CSVRGGGLETQYF.